The clone carrying this TCR beta chain occurred many times. Its antigen is unknown. TCRdb recomputed calls from the 5' RACE reads with MiXCR, one row per CDR3 protein. The data hold 100,000 to 150,000 distinct CDR3 sequences, with 7% observed a single time. CDR3 length: 15 residues. V was trimmed by 0 bases and J by 0 bases, leaving 6 bases between them. CDR1 SGHRS and CDR2 YFSETQ come from the germline V gene. This entry is derived from a study of CD8 T cells in ankylosing spondylitis. Regarding the study as a whole: Clones linked to the disease showed a CD8+ phenotype. They occurred at relatively low frequencies in peripheral blood. The authors reported significant enrichment of disease-linked clones in matched ankylosing spondylitis synovial fluid. Typical of ankylosing spondylitis blood, it appeared, was a TCR beta motif of several highly homologous variants. Earlier authors reported some of these motif variants in reactive arthritis synovial fluid and blood.

This TCR was sampled from a male donor with ankylosing spondylitis or in good health (not recorded which). The rearrangement uses TRBV5-1 and TRBJ2-2; D possibly matches TRBD1 or TRBD2 (5 bases each). Sequencing used blood, either unsorted or a sorted T cell fraction (not recorded which). The CDR3 nucleotides read TGCGCCAGCAGCTTGGTGGGGGCGAACACCGGGGAGCTGTTTTTT. This gives the protein CASSLVGANTGELFF.